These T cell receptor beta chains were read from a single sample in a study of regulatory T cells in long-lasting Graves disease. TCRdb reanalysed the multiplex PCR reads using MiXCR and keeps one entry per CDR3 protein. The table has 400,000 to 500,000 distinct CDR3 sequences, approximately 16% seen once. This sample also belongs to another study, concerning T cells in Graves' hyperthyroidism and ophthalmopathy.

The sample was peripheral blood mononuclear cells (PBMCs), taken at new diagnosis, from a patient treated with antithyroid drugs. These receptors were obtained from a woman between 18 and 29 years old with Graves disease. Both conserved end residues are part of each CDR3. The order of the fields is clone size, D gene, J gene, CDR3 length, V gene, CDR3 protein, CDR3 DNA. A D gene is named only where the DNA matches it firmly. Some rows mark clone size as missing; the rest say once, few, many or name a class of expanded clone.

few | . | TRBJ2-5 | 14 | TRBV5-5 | CASSLGSLGETQYF | TGTGCCAGCAGCTTGGGGAGCCTTGGGGAGACCCAGTACTTC
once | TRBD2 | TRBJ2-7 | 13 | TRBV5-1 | CASSWTSGVEQYF | TGCGCCAGCAGCTGGACTAGCGGGGTCGAGCAGTACTTC
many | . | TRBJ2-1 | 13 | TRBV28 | CASGTFLGNEQFF | TGTGCCAGCGGGACCTTTCTGGGCAATGAGCAGTTCTTC
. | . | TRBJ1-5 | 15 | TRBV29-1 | CSVADGWLGNQPQHF | TGCAGCGTGGCGGACGGGTGGTTAGGAAATCAGCCCCAGCATTTT
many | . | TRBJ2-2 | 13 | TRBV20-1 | CSARDHGTGELFF | TGCAGTGCTAGAGATCATGGGACCGGGGAGCTGTTTTTT
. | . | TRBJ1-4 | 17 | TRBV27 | CASSPIGAFGPNEKLFF | TGTGCCAGCAGCCCCATAGGGGCTTTTGGGCCTAATGAAAAACTGTTTTTT
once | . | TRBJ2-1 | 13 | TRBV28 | CASGTKIQGEQFF | TGTGCCAGCGGAACTAAGATCCAGGGTGAGCAGTTCTTC
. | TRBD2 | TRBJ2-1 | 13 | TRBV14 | CASRILAGGKQFF | TGTGCCAGCAGGATCTTAGCGGGAGGGAAGCAGTTCTTC
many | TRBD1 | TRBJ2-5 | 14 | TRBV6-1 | CASSGQGARETQYF | TGTGCCAGCAGTGGACAGGGGGCCAGGGAGACCCAGTACTTC
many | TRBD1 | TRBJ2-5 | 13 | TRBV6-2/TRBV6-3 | CASSRTGRETQYF | TGTGCCAGCAGTCGGACAGGACGGGAGACCCAGTACTTC
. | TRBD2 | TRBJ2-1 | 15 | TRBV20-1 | CSAQTWTSSYNEQFF | TGCAGTGCCCAGACATGGACTAGCTCCTACAATGAGCAGTTCTTC
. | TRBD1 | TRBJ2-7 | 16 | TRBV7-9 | CASSYPRGQGNYEQYF | TGTGCCAGCAGCTACCCGAGGGGACAGGGTAATTACGAGCAGTACTTC
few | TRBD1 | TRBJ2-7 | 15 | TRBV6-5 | CASSYLRQGLYEQYF | TGTGCCAGCAGTTATCTAAGACAGGGGTTGTACGAGCAGTACTTC
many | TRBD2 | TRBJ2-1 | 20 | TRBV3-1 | CASSQETGTSGRLWYNEQFF | TGTGCCAGCAGCCAAGAAACCGGGACTAGCGGGAGATTGTGGTACAATGAGCAGTTCTTC
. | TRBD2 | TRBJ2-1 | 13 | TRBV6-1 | CASWAGGPNEQFF | TGTGCCAGCTGGGCGGGAGGGCCTAATGAGCAGTTCTTC
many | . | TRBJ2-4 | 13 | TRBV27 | CASSLSTKNIQYF | TGTGCCAGCAGTTTATCGACGAAAAACATTCAGTACTTC
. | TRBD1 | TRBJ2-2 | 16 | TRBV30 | CAWRGRRDRNTGELFF | TGTGCCTGGAGGGGACGCCGGGACAGGAACACCGGGGAGCTGTTTTTT
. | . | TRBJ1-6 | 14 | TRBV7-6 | CASSWGPDNSPLHF | TGTGCCAGCAGCTGGGGGCCGGACAATTCACCCCTCCACTTT
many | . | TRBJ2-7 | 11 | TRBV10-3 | CAISQSYEQYF | TGTGCCATCAGCCAAAGTTACGAGCAGTACTTC
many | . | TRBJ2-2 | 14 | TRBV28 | CASSLNRADGELFF | TGTGCCAGCAGTTTAAACAGGGCTGACGGGGAGCTGTTTTTT